The 23 T cell receptor beta chains reported below all come from one sample, sequenced in a study of blood T cell repertoires in COVID-19. The protocol was immunoSEQ multiplex PCR, while the TCRdb copy is restricted to in-frame clones and leaves out a portion. The sample contains hundreds of thousands of clones, just under 90% of which appear only once. The specimen was PBMCs or T cells enriched from blood (not recorded which). The source of these receptors is a man over 45 who had been exposed to COVID-19.

The chain employs TRBV2 and TRBJ1-1; TRBD1 aligns across 7 bases. The CDR3 runs 15 residues. Germline CDR1 and CDR2: SNHLY and FYNNEI. The ends lost 6 bases at V and 2 bases at J; junction bases unmatched: 9. Written as DNA, the CDR3 is TGTGCCAGCAGGCAGACAGGGTTACTCAACACTGAAGCTTTCTTT. Translating gives CASRQTGLLNTEAFF.

The rearrangement uses TRBV7-8 and TRBJ1-2; possibly TRBD1 for D (6 bases). This CDR3 contains 15 residues. V shed 4 bases and J shed 8 bases, with 20 bases lying between them. Germline lookup yields CDR1 SGHVS and CDR2 FQNEAQ. The CDR3 reads CASSSVTGKSWGYTF. The CDR3 bases are TGTGCCAGCAGCTCGGTTACAGGGAAATCCTGGGGCTACACCTTC.

V gene TRBV29-1 combines with J gene TRBJ2-2; 8 nucleotides match TRBD2. This CDR3 contains 16 residues. Germline assignment: CDR1 SQVTM and CDR2 ANQGSEA. The junction had 14 bases not matched to a gene; V was cut back by 6 bases and J by 5 bases. The CDR3 is CSVDGTSGGETGELFF. CDR3 nucleotides: TGCAGCGTGGATGGAACCAGCGGGGGAGAGACCGGGGAGCTGTTTTTT.

V gene TRBV3-1 (or the pseudogene TRBV3-2) combines with J gene TRBJ2-3; D unclear. Trimming took off 2 bases at V and 1 base at J, with 10 bases between the two ends. This CDR3 comprises 15 residues. The germline V gene encodes CDR1 LGHDT and CDR2 YNNKEL (reference sequence). CDR3 in amino acids: CASSQLRYGTDTQYF. CDR3 DNA sequence: TGTGCCAGCAGCCAACTCAGGTATGGCACAGATACGCAGTATTTT.

This clone was found a few times. The V gene is TRBV6-5, the J gene TRBJ2-7, with D possibly matching TRBD2 (5 bases). Germline V gene lookup returns CDR1 MNHEY and CDR2 SVGAGI. V was clipped by 0 bases and J by 6 bases, with 15 bases between them. The CDR3 sequence is 15 residues long. The CDR3: CASSYSTWGEGEQYF. DNA of the CDR3: TGTGCCAGCAGTTACTCGACTTGGGGAGAGGGCGAGCAGTACTTC.

This clone was recorded only once. The chain is built from TRBV30 and TRBJ2-2, with D perhaps TRBD1 (5 bases). This CDR3 spans 15 amino acids. Between the trimmed V and J ends, which lost 5 bases and 3 bases, there was a span of 16 bases. Germline V CDR1 and CDR2: GTSNPN, SVGIG (reference sequence). The CDR3 region is CAWGKGKVDTGELFF. CDR3 coding DNA: TGTGCCTGGGGGAAGGGGAAAGTCGACACCGGGGAGCTGTTTTTT.

On this clone itself: The same CDR3 can be traced to other DNA sequences in this sample. The chain employs TRBV7-2 and TRBJ2-3; maybe TRBD1 (5 bases). V lost 2 bases and J lost 5, with 14 bases in between. This CDR3 has 15 amino acids. Germline values: CDR1 SGHTA, CDR2 FQGNSA. The CDR3 coding sequence is TGTGCCAGCAGCTTATTAGGGCAGGGTGGAGATACGCAGTATTTT. Translating gives CASSLLGQGGDTQYF.

This chain uses TRBV7-2 with TRBJ2-3, with a weak D call TRBD2 (6 bases). The CDR3 has 15 residues. Trimming pared 7 bases from V and 4 bases from J, leaving 18 bases between. Germline lookup yields CDR1 SGHTA and CDR2 FQGNSA. The CDR3 region is CASTPWATRADTQYF. Here the CDR3 DNA reads TGTGCCAGCACCCCGTGGGCGACTAGGGCAGATACGCAGTATTTT.

The chain combines TRBV18 with TRBJ2-1, with 8 bases lining up with TRBD2. This CDR3 region has 16 residues. J lost 2 bases, V lost 6 bases, and 9 bases had no gene match. Germline assignment: CDR1 KGHSH and CDR2 LQKENI. The CDR3 region is CASSLLGSGAYNEQFF. CDR3 bases: TGTGCCAGCTCCCTTTTGGGTAGCGGGGCCTACAATGAGCAGTTCTTC.

The chain couples TRBV28 to TRBJ1-6; 7 nucleotides match TRBD1. This CDR3 has 14 amino acids. Germline CDR1 and CDR2: MDHEN and SYDVKM. The V and J ends lost 7 bases and 14 bases, in that order; junction bases with no gene match: 14. This CDR3 is CASTLTGKFSALHF. CDR3 bases: TGTGCCAGCACTCTGACAGGGAAGTTTTCGGCCCTCCACTTT.

The CDR3 spells CASRLAGSYEQYV. The CDR3 DNA reads as TGTGCCAGCAGACTAGCGGGTTCCTACGAGCAGTACGTC. The gene calls are TRBV28 and TRBJ2-7, with 9 bases lining up with TRBD2. V was clipped by 6 bases and J by 1 base; unmatched bases: 1. The CDR3 contains 13 residues. CDR1 and CDR2 (germline): MDHEN, SYDVKM.

The chain links TRBV28 to TRBJ1-1, with 7 bases aligning to TRBD1. Per germline, CDR1 MDHEN and CDR2 SYDVKM. The ends lost 5 bases at V and 3 bases at J; junction bases unmatched: 3. There are 13 residues in the CDR3. The DNA for the CDR3 is TGTGCCAGCAGTACAGGGGAGTACACTGAAGCTTTCTTT. Translating it yields CASSTGEYTEAFF.

This clone was seen only once. The chain has TRBV2 and TRBJ2-3; D ambiguous. With 6 bases removed from V and 3 bases from J, the gap between germline ends came to 7 bases. Germline values: CDR1 SNHLY, CDR2 FYNNEI. The CDR3 totals 12 residues. CDR3 amino acids: CASRIITDTQYF. In DNA form, the CDR3 reads TGTGCCAGCAGAATCATTACAGATACGCAGTATTTT.

The chain employs TRBV5-1 and TRBJ2-5; perhaps TRBD2 as D (5 bases). Trimming shortened V by 1 base and J by 1 base, and 14 bases separated the two germline ends. Germline V gene lookup returns CDR1 SGHRS and CDR2 YFSETQ. The CDR3 contains 16 residues. CDR3 nucleotides: TGCGCCAGCAGCTTGCAGGCGGGCAGCGCCCAAGAGACCCAGTACTTC. Its protein is CASSLQAGSAQETQYF. The full variable domain, its missing parts supplied by reference TRBV5-1 and TRBJ2-5, is KAGVTQTPRYLIKTRGQQVTLSCSPISGHRSVSWYQQTPGQGLQFLFEYFSETQRNKGNFPGRFSGRQFSNSRSEMNVSTLELGDSALYLCASSLQAGSAQETQYFGPGTRLLVL.

The CDR3 DNA follows: TGCGCCAGCAGTCTGGACATCTCTGGAAACACCATATATTTT. This sequence encodes CASSLDISGNTIYF. This chain uses TRBV10-1 with TRBJ1-3; D perhaps matches TRBD1 (5 bases). V was clipped by 5 bases and J by 0 bases, with 8 bases between them. This CDR3 is built from 14 residues. Looked up from germline, CDR1 is WNHNN and CDR2 is SYGVQD (reference sequence).

This chain joins TRBV3-1 (or the pseudogene TRBV3-2) and TRBJ2-1; D not resolved. Germline V gene lookup returns CDR1 LGHDT and CDR2 YNNKEL (reference sequence). The CDR3 length is 18 residues. V lost 0 bases to trimming and J lost 0 bases, with 15 bases between them. Here the CDR3 reads CASSQDYVNTYSYNEQFF. In DNA, the CDR3 is TGTGCCAGCAGCCAAGATTATGTAAACACGTACTCCTACAATGAGCAGTTCTTC.

This clone has only a few counts. The V gene is TRBV9, the J gene TRBJ1-3, with 8 bases matching TRBD1. The CDR3 contains 16 residues. Germline values: CDR1 SGDLS, CDR2 YYNGEE. The junction had 10 bases not matched to a gene; V was cut back by 3 bases and J by 5 bases. CDR3 sequence (DNA): TGTGCCAGCAGCGCTAGGACAGGGCGTTTAAGAAACACCATATATTTT. Its translation: CASSARTGRLRNTIYF.

J is TRBJ2-1 and V is TRBV7-2, with 8 bases matching TRBD2. Germline V CDR1 and CDR2: SGHTA, FQGNSA. The CDR3 is 16 amino acids. The V and J ends lost 3 bases and 10 bases, in that order; junction bases with no gene match: 14. Written as DNA, the CDR3 is TGTGCCAGCAGCTTTAGCGGGATCATCCTATCACCCGAGCAGTTCTTC. It codes for CASSFSGIILSPEQFF.

The chain employs TRBV2 and TRBJ2-3, with TRBD1 matching 7 bases. Germline V gene data show CDR1 as SNHLY and CDR2 as FYNNEI. The CDR3 has 15 residues. After removal of 5 bases from V and 4 bases from J, the junction contained 9 bases not matched to a gene. The CDR3 DNA follows: TGTGCCAGCAGTCCCGACAGGGCCCCCTCAGATACGCAGTATTTT. This codes for CASSPDRAPSDTQYF.

This sequence joins TRBV5-4 and TRBJ2-2; D may be TRBD2 (5 bases). Trimming removed 0 bases at V and 3 bases at J, with 9 bases between. The germline gives CDR1 SGHNT, CDR2 YYREEE (reference sequence). The CDR3 runs to 15 residues. The CDR3 spells CASSLEGADTGELFF. The CDR3, as DNA: TGTGCCAGCAGCTTGGAAGGAGCGGACACCGGGGAGCTGTTTTTT.

This clone was detected once. The chain carries TRBV27 and TRBJ1-5; 7 positions match TRBD1. Germline V gene lookup returns CDR1 MNHEY and CDR2 SMNVEV (reference sequence). The CDR3 runs 16 residues. J gave up 3 bases and V 5 bases, and 10 bases lay outside the gene matches. As DNA, the CDR3 is TGTGCCAGCAGTCCCGAGGGGACAGCCTACAATCAGCCCCAGCATTTT. It yields the protein CASSPEGTAYNQPQHF.

This rearrangement joins TRBV28 to TRBJ2-5; TRBD1 matches 8 bases. CDR3 size: 17 residues. V gave up 6 bases and J gave up 1 base; unmatched junction bases: 13. Looked up from germline, CDR1 is MDHEN and CDR2 is SYDVKM. The CDR3 region has the DNA TGTGCCAGCAGCCATGCCCAAACCGACAGGGGCCAAGAGACCCAGTACTTC. Amino acid sequence: CASSHAQTDRGQETQYF.

The chain carries TRBV24-1 and TRBJ2-2; 7 bases agree with TRBD1. V shed 6 bases and J 7 bases; nucleotides not matched to a gene: 16. The CDR3 is 17 residues long. Per germline, CDR1 KGHDR and CDR2 SFDVKD. The CDR3: CATSRQTGAVGNGELFF. CDR3 DNA: TGTGCCACCAGTCGTCAAACAGGGGCTGTTGGCAACGGGGAGCTGTTTTTT.